Below, 9 T cell receptor beta chains from the same sample are listed, as sequenced in a study of T cells in women clearing cervical HPV infection. Some clones are missing from TCRdb's copy, which holds only in-frame ones; the method was immunoSEQ multiplex PCR. The sample table sets out around 24,000 clones. Sequences were obtained from blood buffy coat. The receptor set was obtained from a woman aged 18 to 69 with a cervical HPV16 infection that either progressed to CIN3+ or cleared (not recorded which).

Concerning this clone itself: The read falls 3 residues short of the CDR3 end, and the missing part is taken from the germline J gene. The chain employs TRBV6-2 or TRBV6-3 and TRBJ2-2; D remains unclear. This CDR3 contains 13 residues. V gave up 7 bases and J gave up 3 bases, with 9 bases separating them. Germline V gives CDR1 MNHEY, CDR2 SVGEGT. The covered CDR3 bases are TGTGCCAGCAAGACAAGGGACACCGGGGAG. It translates to CASKTRDTGE. In full, the CDR3 reads CASKTRDTGELFF.

Details on this clone: The missing CDR3 end, 3 residues past where the read stops, is filled in from the germline J gene. The genes are TRBV19 and TRBJ2-4; D gene unclear. CDR1 and CDR2 (germline): LNHDA, SQIVND (reference sequence). The CDR3 has 13 residues. Incomplete CDR3 DNA: TGTGCCAGTAGTATCGACGAGTACTATGGT. Amino acid sequence: CASSIDEYYG. The whole CDR3 is CASSIDEYYGQYF.

Note on this clone: From the germline J gene comes the end of the CDR3, since the read stops 3 residues before it. J is TRBJ1-6 and V is TRBV7-6, with TRBD1 identical over 7 bases. V was clipped by 5 bases and J by 7 bases; unmatched bases: 8. The CDR3 totals 15 residues. Per germline, CDR1 SGHVS and CDR2 FNYEAQ. The CDR3 loop reads CASSLGTGDNSPLHF. The part of the CDR3 DNA that was read is TGTGCCAGCAGCCTGGGAACAGGGGACAATTCACCC.

Points on this clone: The CDR3 is cut off 3 residues early in the read; its end comes from the germline J gene. This sequence joins TRBV7-3 and TRBJ1-2; TRBD1 might be the D (5 bases). This CDR3 contains 16 residues. The germline gives CDR1 SGHTA, CDR2 FQGTGA. The CDR3 DNA, read in part, is TGTGCCAGCAGCTTAACGGGGCCTAGCGCTCCCTACGAC. Its protein is CASSLTGPSAPYD. The complete CDR3 sequence is CASSLTGPSAPYDYTF.

Worth noting for this clone: The read stops 3 residues short of the end of the CDR3; the missing end is completed from the germline J gene. The genes are TRBV20-1 and TRBJ2-3, with a weak D call TRBD1 (5 bases). CDR1 is DFQATT and CDR2 is SNEGSKA in the germline V gene (reference sequence). Between the trimmed V and J ends, which lost 4 bases and 5 bases, there was a span of 13 bases. CDR3 length: 13 amino acids. The sequenced part of the CDR3 DNA is TGCAGTGCTACTGACAGCGATCTAGATACG. It encodes CSATDSDLDT. The whole CDR3 region reads CSATDSDLDTQYF.

With respect to this clone: Coverage ceases 3 residues before the CDR3 finishes, and the germline J gene fills in the end. The gene calls are TRBV11-3 and TRBJ1-2; 9 bases align to TRBD1. Germline CDR1 reads SGHNT; CDR2 reads YENEEA. The CDR3 extends over 14 amino acids. Incomplete CDR3 DNA: TGTGCCAGCAGCTTAGTAGCAGGGACAGGGGGC. Its translation: CASSLVAGTGG. The entire CDR3 reads CASSLVAGTGGYTF. The full variable domain, completed using reference TRBV11-3 and TRBJ1-2, is EAGVVQSPRYKIIEKKQPVAFWCNPISGHNTLYWYLQNLGQGPELLIRYENEEAVDDSQLPKDRFSAERLKGVDSTLKIQPAELGDSAVYLCASSLVAGTGGYTFGSGTRLTVV.

As to this clone: The CDR3 end lies 3 residues beyond the end of the read and is filled in from the germline J gene. The chain is built from TRBV5-1 and TRBJ2-3, with 7 positions matching TRBD2. With V trimmed by 7 bases and J by 4 bases, 15 bases remained unmatched. Germline-derived CDR1 and CDR2 are SGHRS and YFSETQ. This CDR3 has 16 amino acids. The CDR3 bases that were read are TGCGCCAGCCGCCGTCGGGCCCCTAGCGGAGCAGATACG. Amino acid sequence: CASRRRAPSGADT. The whole CDR3 protein is CASRRRAPSGADTQYF. The variable domain in full, with the rest retrieved from reference TRBV5-1 and TRBJ2-3, is KAGVTQTPRYLIKTRGQQVTLSCSPISGHRSVSWYQQTPGQGLQFLFEYFSETQRNKGNFPGRFSGRQFSNSRSEMNVSTLELGDSALYLCASRRRAPSGADTQYFGPGTRLTVL.

With regard to this clone: The CDR3 end falls 3 residues outside the read, so it is completed with the germline J gene. The rearrangement joins TRBV10-3 to TRBJ2-7; 7 bases map to TRBD2. After removal of 3 bases from V and 2 bases from J, the junction contained 7 bases not matched to a gene. This CDR3 contains 15 residues. Looked up from germline, CDR1 is ENHRY and CDR2 is SYGVKD. The DNA read from the CDR3 is TGTGCCATCAGTGAAACTAGCGTATCCACCTACGAG. This gives the protein CAISETSVSTYE. The CDR3 reads in full as CAISETSVSTYEQYF.

Regarding this clone: The read falls 3 residues short of the CDR3 end, and the missing part is taken from the germline J gene. The chain uses TRBV7-9 and TRBJ2-4; 7 bases fit TRBD2. This CDR3 is 13 amino acids long. The germline V gene encodes CDR1 SEHNR and CDR2 FQNEAQ (reference sequence). Incomplete CDR3 DNA: TGTGCCAGCAGCCCCGGACTAGGAGATGGT. It translates to CASSPGLGDG. The full CDR3 protein reads CASSPGLGDGQYF.